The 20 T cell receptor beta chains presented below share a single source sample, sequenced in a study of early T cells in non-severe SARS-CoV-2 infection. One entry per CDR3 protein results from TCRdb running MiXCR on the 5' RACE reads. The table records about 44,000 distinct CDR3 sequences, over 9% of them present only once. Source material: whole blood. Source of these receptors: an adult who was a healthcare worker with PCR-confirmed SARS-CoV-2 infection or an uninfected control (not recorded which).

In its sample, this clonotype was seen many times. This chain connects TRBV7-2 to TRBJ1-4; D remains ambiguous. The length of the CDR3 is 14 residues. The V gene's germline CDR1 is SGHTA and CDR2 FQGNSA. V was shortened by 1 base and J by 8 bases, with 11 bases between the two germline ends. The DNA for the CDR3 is TGTGCCAGCAGCTTAGATAGCAGTGGGGAAAAACTGTTTTTT. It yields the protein CASSLDSSGEKLFF.

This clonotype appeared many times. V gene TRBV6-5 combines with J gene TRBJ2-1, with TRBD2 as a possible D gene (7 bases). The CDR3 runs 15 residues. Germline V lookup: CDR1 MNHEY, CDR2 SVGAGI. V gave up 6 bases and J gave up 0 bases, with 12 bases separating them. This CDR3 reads CASREGGGSYNEQFF. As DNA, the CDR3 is TGTGCCAGCAGGGAGGGGGGGGGCTCCTACAATGAGCAGTTCTTC.

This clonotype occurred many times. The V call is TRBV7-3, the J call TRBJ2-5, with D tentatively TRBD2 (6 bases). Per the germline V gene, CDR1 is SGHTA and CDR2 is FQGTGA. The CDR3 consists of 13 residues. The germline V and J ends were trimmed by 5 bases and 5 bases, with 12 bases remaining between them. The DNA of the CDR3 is TGTGCCAGCAGCCCCGGGGGATGGGAGACCCAGTACTTC. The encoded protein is CASSPGGWETQYF.

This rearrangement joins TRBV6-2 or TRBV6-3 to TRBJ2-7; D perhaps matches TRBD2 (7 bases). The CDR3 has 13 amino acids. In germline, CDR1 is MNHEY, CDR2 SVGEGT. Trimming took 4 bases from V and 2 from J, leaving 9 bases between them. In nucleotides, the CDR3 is TGTGCCAGCAGTTTGGGGGGGCCCTACGAGCAGTACTTC. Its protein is CASSLGGPYEQYF.

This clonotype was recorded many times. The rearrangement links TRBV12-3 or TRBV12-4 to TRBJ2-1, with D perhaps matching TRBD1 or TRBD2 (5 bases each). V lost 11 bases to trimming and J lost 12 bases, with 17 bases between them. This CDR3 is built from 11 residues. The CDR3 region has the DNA TGTGCCTCCCCGAGAGGGGATCTGCAGTTCTTC. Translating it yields CASPRGDLQFF.

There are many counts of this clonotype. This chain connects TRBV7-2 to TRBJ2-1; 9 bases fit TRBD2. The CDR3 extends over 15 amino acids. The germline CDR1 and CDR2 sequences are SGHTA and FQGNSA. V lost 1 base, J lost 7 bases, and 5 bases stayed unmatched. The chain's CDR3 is CASSLGGGARNEQFF. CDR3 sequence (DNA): TGTGCCAGCAGCTTAGGCGGGGGGGCCCGGAATGAGCAGTTCTTC.

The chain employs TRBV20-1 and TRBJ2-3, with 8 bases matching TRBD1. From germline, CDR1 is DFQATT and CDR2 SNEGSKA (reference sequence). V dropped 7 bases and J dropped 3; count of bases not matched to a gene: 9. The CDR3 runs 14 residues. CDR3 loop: CSVSPGQATDTQYF. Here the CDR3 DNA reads TGCAGTGTTTCTCCGGGACAGGCAACAGATACGCAGTATTTT.

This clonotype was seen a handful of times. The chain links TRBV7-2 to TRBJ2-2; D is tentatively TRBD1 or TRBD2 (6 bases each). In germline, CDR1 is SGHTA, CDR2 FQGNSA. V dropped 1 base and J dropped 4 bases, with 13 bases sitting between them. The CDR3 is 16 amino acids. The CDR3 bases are TGTGCCAGCAGCTTAGACCGGGGGCTCCTCACCGGGGAGCTGTTTTTT. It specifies CASSLDRGLLTGELFF.

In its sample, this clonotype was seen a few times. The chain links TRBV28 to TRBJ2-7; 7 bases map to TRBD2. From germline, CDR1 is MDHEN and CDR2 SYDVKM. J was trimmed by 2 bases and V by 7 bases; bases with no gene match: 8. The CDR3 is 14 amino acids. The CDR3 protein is CASNPLAAPYEQYF. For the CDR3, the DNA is TGTGCCAGCAACCCTCTAGCGGCACCCTACGAGCAGTACTTC.

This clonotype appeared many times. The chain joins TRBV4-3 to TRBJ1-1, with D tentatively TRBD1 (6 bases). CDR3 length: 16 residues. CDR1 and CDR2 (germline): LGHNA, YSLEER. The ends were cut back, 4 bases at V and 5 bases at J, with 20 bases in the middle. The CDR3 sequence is CASSLQATGAGTEAFF. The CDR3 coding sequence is TGCGCCAGCAGCCTCCAGGCGACGGGGGCAGGGACTGAAGCTTTCTTT.

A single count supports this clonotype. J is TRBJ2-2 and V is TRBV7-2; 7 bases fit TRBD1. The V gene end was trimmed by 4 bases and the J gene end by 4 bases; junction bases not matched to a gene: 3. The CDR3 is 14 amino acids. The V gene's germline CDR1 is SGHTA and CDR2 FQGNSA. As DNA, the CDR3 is TGTGCCAGCAGCTCAGGGGGTGTCACCGGGGAGCTGTTTTTT. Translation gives CASSSGGVTGELFF.

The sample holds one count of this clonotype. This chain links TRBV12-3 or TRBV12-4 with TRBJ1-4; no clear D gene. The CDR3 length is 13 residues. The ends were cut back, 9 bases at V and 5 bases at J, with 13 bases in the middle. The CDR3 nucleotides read TGTGCCAGAATTCGGGAAGGGAATGAAAAACTGTTTTTT. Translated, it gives CARIREGNEKLFF.

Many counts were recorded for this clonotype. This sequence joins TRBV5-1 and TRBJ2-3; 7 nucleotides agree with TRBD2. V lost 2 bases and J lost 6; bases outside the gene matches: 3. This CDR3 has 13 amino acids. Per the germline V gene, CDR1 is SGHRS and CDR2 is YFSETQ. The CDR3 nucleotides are TGCGCCAGCAGCTTCCTAGCGGCGGATACGCAGTATTTT. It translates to CASSFLAADTQYF.

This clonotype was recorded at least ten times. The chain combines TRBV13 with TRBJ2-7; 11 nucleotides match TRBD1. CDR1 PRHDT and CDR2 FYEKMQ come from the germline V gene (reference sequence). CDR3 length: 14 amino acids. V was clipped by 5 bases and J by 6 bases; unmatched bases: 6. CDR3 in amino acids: CASSTDRGPLEQYF. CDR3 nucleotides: TGTGCCAGCAGCACGGACAGGGGGCCCCTCGAGCAGTACTTC.

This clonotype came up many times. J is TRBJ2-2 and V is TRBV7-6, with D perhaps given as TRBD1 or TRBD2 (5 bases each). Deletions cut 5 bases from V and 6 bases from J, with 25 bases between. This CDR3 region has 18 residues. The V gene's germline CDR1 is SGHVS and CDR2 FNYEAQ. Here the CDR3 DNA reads TGTGCCAGCAGCCTGATGCGCCCCCCAGGGAGCGTGGCCGGGGAGCTGTTTTTT. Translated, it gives CASSLMRPPGSVAGELFF.

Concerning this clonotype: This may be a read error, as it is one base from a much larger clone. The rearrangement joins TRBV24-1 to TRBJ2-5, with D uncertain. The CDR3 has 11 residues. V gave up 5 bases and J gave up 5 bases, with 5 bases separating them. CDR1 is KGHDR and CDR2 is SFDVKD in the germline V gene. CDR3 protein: CATSGGETQYF. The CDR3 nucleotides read TGTGCCACCAGTGGTGGGGAGACCCAGTACTTC.

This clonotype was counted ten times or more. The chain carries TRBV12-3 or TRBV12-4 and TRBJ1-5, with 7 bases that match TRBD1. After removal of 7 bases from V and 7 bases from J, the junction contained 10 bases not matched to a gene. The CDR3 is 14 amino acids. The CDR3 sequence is CASTIPGGGQPQHF. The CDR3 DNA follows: TGTGCCAGCACCATCCCAGGGGGAGGCCAGCCCCAGCATTTT.

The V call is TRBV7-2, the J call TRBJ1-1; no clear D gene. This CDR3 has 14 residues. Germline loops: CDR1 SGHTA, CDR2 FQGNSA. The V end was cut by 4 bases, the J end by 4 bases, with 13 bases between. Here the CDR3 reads CASSSVGSGTEAFF. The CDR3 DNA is TGTGCCAGCAGCTCGGTAGGGTCGGGCACTGAAGCTTTCTTT.

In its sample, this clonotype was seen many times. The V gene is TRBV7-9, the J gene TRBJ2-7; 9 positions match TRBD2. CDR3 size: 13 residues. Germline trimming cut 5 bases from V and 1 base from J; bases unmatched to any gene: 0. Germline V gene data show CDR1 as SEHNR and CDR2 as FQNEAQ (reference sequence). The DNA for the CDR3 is TGTGCCAGCAGCACTAGCGGGTCCTACGAGCAGTACTTC. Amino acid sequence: CASSTSGSYEQYF.

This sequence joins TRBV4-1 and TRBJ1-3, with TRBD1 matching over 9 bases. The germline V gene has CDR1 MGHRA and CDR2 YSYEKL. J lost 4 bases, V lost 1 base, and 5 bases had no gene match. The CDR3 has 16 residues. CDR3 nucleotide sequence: TGCGCCAGCAGCCAAGCTACAGGGGGCTCCGGAAACACCATATATTTT. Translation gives CASSQATGGSGNTIYF.